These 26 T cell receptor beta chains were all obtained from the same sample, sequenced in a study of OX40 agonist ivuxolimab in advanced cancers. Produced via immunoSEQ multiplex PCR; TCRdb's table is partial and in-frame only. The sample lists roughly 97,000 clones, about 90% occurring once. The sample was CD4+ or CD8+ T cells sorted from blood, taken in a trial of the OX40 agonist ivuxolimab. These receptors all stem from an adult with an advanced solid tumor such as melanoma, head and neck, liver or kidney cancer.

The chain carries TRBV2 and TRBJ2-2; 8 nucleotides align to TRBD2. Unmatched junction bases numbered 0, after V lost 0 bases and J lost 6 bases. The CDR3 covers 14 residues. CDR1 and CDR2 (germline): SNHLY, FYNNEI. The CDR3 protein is CASSEARGAGELFF. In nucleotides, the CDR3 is TGTGCCAGCAGTGAAGCGCGGGGGGCCGGGGAGCTGTTTTTT.

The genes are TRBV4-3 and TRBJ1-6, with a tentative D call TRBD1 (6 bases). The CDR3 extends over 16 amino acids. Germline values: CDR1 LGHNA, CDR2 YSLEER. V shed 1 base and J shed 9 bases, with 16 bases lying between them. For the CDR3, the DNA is TGCGCCAGCAGCCAAGCCCTCACAGGGAGGATTTCACCCCTCCACTTT. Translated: CASSQALTGRISPLHF.

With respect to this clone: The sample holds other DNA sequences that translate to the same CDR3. CDR3 nucleotide sequence: TGTGCCTGGAGTGTGCAGGAGAATCAGCCCCAGCATTTT. Protein product: CAWSVQENQPQHF. The chain is built from TRBV30 and TRBJ1-5; D is unresolved. This CDR3 is 13 amino acids long. CDR1 GTSNPN and CDR2 SVGIG come from the germline V gene (reference sequence). The ends were cut back, 0 bases at V and 4 bases at J, with 7 bases in the middle.

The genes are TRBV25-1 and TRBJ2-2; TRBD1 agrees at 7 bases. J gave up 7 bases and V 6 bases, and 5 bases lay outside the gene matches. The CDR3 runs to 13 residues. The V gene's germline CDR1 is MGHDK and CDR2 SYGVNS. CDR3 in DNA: TGTGCCAGCAGAACAGGGGATTTCGGGGAGCTGTTTTTT. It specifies CASRTGDFGELFF.

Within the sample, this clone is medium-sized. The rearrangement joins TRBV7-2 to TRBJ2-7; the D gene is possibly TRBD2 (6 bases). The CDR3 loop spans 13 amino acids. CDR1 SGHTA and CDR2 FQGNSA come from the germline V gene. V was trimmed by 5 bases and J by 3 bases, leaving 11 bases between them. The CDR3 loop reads CASSLSGGYEQYF. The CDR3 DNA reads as TGTGCCAGCAGCCTATCCGGGGGCTACGAGCAGTACTTC.

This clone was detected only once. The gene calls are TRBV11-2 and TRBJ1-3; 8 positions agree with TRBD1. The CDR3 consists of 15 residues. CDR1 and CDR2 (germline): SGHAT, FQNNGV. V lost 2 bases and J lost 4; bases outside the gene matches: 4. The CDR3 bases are TGTGCCAGCAGCTTACAGGGGGCGCGGGGAAACACCATATATTTT. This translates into CASSLQGARGNTIYF.

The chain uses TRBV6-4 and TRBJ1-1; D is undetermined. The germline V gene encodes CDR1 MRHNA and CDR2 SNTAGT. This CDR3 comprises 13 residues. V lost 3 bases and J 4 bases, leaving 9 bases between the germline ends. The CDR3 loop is CASSEGSGTEAFF. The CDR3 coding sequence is TGTGCCAGCAGTGAGGGGAGTGGCACTGAAGCTTTCTTT.

Written as DNA, the CDR3 is TGTGCCATCAGTGATCGCAGGGGGCTTTTTGGCACTGAAGCTTTCTTT. Its translation is CAISDRRGLFGTEAFF. The V call is TRBV10-3, the J call TRBJ1-1; 8 bases match TRBD1. V shed 3 bases, J shed 4 bases, and the junction held 10 bases outside the gene matches. Germline loops: CDR1 ENHRY, CDR2 SYGVKD. This CDR3 region has 16 residues.

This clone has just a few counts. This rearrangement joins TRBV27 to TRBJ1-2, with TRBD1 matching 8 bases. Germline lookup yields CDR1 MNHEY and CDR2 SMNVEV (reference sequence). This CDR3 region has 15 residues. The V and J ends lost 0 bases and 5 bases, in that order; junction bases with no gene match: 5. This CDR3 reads CASSLSGTGRYGYTF. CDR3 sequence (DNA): TGTGCCAGCAGTTTATCCGGGACAGGAAGATATGGCTACACCTTC.

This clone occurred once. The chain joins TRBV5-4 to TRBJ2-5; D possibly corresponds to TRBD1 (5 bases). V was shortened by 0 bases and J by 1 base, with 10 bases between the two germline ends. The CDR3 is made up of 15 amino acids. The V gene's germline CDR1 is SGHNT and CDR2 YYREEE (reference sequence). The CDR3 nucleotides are TGTGCCAGCAGCTTGGGTGGGGCAGCCCAAGAGACCCAGTACTTC. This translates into CASSLGGAAQETQYF.

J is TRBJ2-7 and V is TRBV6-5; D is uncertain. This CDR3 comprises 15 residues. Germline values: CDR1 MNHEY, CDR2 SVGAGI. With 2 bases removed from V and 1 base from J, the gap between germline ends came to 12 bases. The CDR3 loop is CASSYRDLQSYEQYF. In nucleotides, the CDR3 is TGTGCCAGCAGTTACAGAGATCTCCAATCCTACGAGCAGTACTTC.

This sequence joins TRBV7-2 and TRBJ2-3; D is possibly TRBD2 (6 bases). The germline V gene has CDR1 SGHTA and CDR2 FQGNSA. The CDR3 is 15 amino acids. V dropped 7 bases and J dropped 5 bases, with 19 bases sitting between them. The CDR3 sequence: CASTSGTSRRDTQYF. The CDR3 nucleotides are TGTGCCAGCACCTCTGGGACTTCCCGCAGAGATACGCAGTATTTT.

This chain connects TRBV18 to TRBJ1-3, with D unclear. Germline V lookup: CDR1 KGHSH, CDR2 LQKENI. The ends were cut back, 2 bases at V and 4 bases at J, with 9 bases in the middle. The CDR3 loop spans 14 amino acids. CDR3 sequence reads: CASSPIRSGNTIYF. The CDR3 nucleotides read TGTGCCAGCTCACCAATTCGCAGCGGAAACACCATATATTTT. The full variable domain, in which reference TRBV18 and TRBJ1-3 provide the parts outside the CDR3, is NAGVMQNPRHLVRRRGQEARLRCSPMKGHSHVYWYRQLPEEGLKFMVYLQKENIIDESGMPKERFSAEFPKEGPSILRIQQVVRGDSAAYFCASSPIRSGNTIYFGEGSWLTVV.

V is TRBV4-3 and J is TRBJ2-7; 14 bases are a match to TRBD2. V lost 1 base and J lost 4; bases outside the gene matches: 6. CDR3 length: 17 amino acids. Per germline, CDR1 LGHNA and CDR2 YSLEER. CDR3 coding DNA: TGCGCCAGCAGCCAAGGCCCTGGGACTAGCGGGGGATACGAGCAGTACTTC. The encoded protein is CASSQGPGTSGGYEQYF.

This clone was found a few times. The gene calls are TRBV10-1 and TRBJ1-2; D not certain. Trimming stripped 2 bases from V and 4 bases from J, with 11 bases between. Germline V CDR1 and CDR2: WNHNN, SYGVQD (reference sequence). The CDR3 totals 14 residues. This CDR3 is CASSESRNGYGYTF. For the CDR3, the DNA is TGCGCCAGCAGTGAGAGTAGGAACGGCTATGGCTACACCTTC.

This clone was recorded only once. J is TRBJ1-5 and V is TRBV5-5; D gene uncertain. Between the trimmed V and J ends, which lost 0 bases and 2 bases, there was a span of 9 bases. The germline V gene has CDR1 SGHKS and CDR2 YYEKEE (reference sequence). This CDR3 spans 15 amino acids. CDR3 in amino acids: CASSLGSEGNQPQHF. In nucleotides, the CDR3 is TGTGCCAGCAGCTTGGGGTCAGAGGGCAATCAGCCCCAGCATTTT.

DNA of the CDR3: TGCGCCAGCTCCGACCCGGGACAGGGAAGCTCCTACGAGCAGTACTTC. Amino acids: CASSDPGQGSSYEQYF. V gene TRBV10-2 combines with J gene TRBJ2-7, with TRBD1 matching 9 bases. CDR1 is WSHSY, CDR2 SAAADI, per germline. After removal of 8 bases from V and 0 bases from J, the junction contained 11 bases not matched to a gene. The CDR3 extends over 16 amino acids.

CDR3: CASSPDRGEKLFF. CDR3 DNA sequence: TGTGCCAGCAGCCCCGATAGGGGTGAAAAACTGTTTTTT. V and J are TRBV5-8 and TRBJ1-4; TRBD1 is a possible D gene (5 bases). Germline V gene lookup returns CDR1 SGHTS and CDR2 YDEGEE. The CDR3 consists of 13 residues. V lost 4 bases, J lost 7 bases, and 11 bases lay in between.

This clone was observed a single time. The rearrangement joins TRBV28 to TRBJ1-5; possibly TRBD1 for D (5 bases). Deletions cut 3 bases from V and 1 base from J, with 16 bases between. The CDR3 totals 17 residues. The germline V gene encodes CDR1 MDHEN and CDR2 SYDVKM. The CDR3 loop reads CASSFPRGLTSNQPQHF. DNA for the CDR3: TGTGCCAGCAGTTTTCCGCGGGGGTTGACGAGCAATCAGCCCCAGCATTTT. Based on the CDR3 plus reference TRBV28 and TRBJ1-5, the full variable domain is DVKVTQSSRYLVKRTGEKVFLECVQDMDHENMFWYRQDPGLGLRLIYFSYDVKMKEKGDIPEGYSVSREKKERFSLILESASTNQTSMYLCASSFPRGLTSNQPQHFGDGTRLSIL.

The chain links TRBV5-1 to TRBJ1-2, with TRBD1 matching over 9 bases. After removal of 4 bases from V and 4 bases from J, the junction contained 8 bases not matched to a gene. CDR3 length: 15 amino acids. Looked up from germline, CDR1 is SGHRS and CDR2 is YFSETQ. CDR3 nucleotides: TGCGCCAGCAGCCCGGGACAGGGACTTTTCTATGGCTACACCTTC. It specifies CASSPGQGLFYGYTF.

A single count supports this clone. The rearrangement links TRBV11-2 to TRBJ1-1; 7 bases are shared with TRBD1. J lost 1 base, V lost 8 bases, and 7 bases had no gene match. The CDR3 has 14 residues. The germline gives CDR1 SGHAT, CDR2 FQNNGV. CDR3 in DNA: TGTGCCAGCGGACCGGGACAGCGGAACACTGAAGCTTTCTTT. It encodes CASGPGQRNTEAFF.

The CDR3 sequence: CAWKMGSLYGYTF. The CDR3, as DNA: TGTGCCTGGAAGATGGGTTCGCTCTATGGCTACACCTTC. The rearrangement links TRBV30 to TRBJ1-2; D remains unclear. Per germline, CDR1 GTSNPN and CDR2 SVGIG (reference sequence). Between the trimmed V and J ends, which lost 4 bases and 4 bases, there was a span of 13 bases. This CDR3 has 13 amino acids.

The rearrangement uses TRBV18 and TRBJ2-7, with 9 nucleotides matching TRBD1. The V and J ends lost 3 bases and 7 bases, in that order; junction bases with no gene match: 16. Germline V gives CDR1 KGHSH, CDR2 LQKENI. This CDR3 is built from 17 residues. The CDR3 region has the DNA TGTGCCAGCTCACCTTTGGGTTCCAACAGGGGGCAGCGAGAGCAGTACTTC. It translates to CASSPLGSNRGQREQYF.

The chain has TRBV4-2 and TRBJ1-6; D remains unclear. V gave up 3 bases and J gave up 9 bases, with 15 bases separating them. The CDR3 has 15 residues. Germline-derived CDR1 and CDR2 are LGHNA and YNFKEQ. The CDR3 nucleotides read TGTGCCAGCAGCCAGAGCGGTCCTACGGGTTCACCCCTCCACTTT. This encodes CASSQSGPTGSPLHF.

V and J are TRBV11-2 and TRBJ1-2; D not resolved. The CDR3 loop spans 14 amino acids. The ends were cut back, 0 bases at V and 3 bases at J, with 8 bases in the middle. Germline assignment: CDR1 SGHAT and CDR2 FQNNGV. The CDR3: CASSLDGRDYGYTF. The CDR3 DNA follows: TGTGCCAGCAGCTTAGATGGGAGGGACTATGGCTACACCTTC.

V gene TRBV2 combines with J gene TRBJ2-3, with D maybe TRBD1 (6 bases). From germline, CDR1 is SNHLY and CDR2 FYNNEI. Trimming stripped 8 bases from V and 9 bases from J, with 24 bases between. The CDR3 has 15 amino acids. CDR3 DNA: TGTGCCAGCGTACGGGGATTTGACTCCCAGGGGACGCAGTATTTT. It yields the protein CASVRGFDSQGTQYF.